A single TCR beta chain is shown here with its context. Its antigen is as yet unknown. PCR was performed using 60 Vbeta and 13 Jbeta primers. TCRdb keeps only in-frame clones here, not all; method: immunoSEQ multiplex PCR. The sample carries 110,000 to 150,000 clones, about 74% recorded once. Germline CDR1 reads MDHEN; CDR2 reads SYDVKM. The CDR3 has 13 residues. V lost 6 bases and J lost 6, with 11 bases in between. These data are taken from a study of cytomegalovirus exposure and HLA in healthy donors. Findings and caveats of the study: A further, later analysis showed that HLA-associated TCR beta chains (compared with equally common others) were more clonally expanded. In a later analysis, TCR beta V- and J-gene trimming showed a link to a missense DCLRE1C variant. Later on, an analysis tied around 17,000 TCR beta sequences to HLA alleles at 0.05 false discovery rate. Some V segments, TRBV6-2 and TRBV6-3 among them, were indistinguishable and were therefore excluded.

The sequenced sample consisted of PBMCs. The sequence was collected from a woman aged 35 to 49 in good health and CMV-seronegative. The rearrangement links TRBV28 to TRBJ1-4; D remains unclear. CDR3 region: CASRPGLDEKLFF. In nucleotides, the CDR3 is TGTGCCAGCAGGCCCGGTCTGGATGAAAAACTGTTTTTT.